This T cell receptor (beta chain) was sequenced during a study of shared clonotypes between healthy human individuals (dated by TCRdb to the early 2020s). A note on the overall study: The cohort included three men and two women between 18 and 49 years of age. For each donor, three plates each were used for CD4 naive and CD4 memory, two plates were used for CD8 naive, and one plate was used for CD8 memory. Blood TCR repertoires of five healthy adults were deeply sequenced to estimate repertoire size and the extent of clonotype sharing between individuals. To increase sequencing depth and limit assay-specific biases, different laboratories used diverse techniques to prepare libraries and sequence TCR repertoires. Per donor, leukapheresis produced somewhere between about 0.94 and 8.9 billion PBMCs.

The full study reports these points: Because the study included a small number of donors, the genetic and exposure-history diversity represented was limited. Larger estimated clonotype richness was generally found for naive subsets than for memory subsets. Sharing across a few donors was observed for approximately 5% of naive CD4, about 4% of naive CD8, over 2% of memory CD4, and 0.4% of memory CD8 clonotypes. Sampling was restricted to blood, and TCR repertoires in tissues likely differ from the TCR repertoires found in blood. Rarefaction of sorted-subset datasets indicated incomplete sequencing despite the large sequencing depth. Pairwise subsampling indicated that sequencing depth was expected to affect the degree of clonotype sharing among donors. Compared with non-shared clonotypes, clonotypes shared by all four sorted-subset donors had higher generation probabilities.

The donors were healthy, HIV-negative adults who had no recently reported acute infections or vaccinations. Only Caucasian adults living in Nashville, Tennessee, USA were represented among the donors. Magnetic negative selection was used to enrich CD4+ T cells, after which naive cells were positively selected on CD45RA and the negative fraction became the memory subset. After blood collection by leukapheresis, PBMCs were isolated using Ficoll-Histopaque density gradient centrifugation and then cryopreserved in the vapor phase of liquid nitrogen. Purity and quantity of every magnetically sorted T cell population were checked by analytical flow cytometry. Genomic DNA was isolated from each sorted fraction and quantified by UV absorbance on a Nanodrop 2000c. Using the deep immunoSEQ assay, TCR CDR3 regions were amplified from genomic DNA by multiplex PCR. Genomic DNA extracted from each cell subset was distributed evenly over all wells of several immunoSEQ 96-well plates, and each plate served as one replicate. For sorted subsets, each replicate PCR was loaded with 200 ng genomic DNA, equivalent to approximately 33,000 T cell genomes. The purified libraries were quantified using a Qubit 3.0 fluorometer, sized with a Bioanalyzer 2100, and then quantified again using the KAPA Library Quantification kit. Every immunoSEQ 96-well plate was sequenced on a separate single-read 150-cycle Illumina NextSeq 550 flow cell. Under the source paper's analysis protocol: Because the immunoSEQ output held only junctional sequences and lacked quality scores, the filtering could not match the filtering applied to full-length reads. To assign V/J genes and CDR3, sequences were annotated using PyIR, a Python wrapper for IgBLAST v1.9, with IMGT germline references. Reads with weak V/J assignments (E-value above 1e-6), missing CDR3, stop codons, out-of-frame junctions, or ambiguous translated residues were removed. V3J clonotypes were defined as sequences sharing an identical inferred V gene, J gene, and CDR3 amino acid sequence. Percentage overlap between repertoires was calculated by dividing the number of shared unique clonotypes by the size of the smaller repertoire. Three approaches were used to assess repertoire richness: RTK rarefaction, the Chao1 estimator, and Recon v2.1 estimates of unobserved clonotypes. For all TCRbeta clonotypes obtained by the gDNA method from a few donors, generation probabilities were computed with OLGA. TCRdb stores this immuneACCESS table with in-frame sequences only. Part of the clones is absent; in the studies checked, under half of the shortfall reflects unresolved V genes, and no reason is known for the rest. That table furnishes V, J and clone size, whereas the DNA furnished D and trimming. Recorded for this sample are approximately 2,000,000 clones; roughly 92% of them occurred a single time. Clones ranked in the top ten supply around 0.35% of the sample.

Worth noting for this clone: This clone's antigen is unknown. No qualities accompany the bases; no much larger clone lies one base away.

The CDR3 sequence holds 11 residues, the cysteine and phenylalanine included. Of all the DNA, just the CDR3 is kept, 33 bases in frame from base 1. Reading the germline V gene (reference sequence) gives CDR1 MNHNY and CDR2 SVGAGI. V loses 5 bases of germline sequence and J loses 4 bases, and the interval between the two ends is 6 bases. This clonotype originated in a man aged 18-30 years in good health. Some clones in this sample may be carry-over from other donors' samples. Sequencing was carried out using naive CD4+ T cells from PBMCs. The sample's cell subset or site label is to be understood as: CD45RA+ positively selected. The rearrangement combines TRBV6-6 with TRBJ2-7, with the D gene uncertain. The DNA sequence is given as TGTGCCAGCAGTCGGCAGTACGAGCAGTACTTC. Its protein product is CASSRQYEQYF.